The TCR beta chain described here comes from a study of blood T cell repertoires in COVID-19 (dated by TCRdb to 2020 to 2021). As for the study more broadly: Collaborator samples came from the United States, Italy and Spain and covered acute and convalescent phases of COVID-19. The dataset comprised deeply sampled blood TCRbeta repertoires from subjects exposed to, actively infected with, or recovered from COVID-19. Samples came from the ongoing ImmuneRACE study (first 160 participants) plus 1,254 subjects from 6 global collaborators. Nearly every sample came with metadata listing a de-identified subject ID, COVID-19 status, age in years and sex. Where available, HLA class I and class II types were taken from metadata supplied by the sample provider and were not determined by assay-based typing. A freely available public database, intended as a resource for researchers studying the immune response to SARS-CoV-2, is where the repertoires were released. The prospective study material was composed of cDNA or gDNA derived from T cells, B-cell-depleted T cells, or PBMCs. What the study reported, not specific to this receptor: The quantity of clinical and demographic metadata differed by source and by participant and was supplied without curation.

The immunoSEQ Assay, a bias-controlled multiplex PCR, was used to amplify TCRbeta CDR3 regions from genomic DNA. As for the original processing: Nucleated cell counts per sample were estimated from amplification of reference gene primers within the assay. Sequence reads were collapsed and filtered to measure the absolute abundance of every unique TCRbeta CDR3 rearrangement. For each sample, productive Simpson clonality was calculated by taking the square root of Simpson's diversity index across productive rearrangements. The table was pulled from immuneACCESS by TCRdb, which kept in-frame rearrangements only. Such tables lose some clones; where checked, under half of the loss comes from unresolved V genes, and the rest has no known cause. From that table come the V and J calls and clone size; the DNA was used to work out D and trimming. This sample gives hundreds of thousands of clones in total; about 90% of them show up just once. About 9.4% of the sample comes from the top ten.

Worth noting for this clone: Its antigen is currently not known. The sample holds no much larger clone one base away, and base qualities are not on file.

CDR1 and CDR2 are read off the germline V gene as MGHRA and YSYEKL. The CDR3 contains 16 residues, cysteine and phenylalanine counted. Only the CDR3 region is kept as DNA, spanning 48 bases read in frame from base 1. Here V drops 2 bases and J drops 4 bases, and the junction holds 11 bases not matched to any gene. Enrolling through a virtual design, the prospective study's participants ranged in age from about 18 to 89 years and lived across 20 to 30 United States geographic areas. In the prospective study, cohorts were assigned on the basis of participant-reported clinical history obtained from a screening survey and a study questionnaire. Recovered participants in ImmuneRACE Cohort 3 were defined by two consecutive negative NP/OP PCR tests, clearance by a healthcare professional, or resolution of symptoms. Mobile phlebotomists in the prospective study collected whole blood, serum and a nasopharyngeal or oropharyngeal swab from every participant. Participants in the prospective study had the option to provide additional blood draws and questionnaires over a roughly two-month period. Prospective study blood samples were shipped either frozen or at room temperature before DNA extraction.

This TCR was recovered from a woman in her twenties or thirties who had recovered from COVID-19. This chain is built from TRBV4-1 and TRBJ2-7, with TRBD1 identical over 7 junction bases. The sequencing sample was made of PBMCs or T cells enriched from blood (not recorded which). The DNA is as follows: TGCGCCAGCAGCCAACCTTACCGGGACAGACGTTACGAGCAGTACTTC. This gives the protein CASSQPYRDRRYEQYF.